The next 10 T cell receptor beta chains were all read from a single sample in a study of radiotherapy plus CTLA-4 blockade in lung cancer (dated by TCRdb to between 2018 and 2020). Library prep was done by the immunoSEQ multiplex PCR assay. Here the immuneACCESS table is served through TCRdb, limited to in-frame sequences with V and J called. Missing clones are a known gap in these copies; in checked studies unresolved V genes cover under half, and the rest lacks a known reason. The sample has about 60,000 clones on record, about three quarters of them singletons. The top ten constitute around 4% of the sample. The specimen was peripheral blood, collected from a patient treated with radiotherapy plus ipilimumab. All receptors come from a human donor with non-small cell lung cancer who had a partial response to radiotherapy plus ipilimumab.

The chain uses TRBV6-1 and TRBJ1-1; 9 nucleotides agree with TRBD1. This CDR3 comprises 14 residues. V was pared by 10 bases and J by 4 bases, with 10 bases of the junction left unmatched. Germline CDR1 is MNHNS and CDR2 is SASEGT. This CDR3 is CATPGQGRSTEAFF. The CDR3 DNA sequence: TGTGCCACCCCGGGACAGGGTAGGAGCACTGAAGCTTTCTTT.

The chain carries TRBV29-1 and TRBJ2-2; a possible D gene is TRBD1 (6 bases). Germline V lookup: CDR1 SQVTM, CDR2 ANQGSEA. The V gene lost 4 bases and the J gene lost 0 bases, with 12 bases spanning the gap. There are 15 residues in the CDR3. The CDR3 loop is CSVVINRANTGELFF. CDR3 bases: TGCAGCGTTGTGATTAACAGGGCGAACACCGGGGAGCTGTTTTTT.

The genes are TRBV6-1 and TRBJ1-6, with D perhaps TRBD1 (6 bases). Looked up from germline, CDR1 is MNHNS and CDR2 is SASEGT. There are 14 residues in the CDR3. V lost 6 bases to trimming and J lost 4 bases, with 10 bases between them. CDR3 nucleotide sequence: TGTGCCAGCAGCCGACAGGAGTATAATTCACCCCTCCACTTT. Translation: CASSRQEYNSPLHF.

The chain couples TRBV9 to TRBJ2-3, with TRBD2 identical over 9 bases. CDR3 length: 16 residues. The germline gives CDR1 SGDLS, CDR2 YYNGEE. The trim removed 0 bases at V and 5 bases at J, leaving 7 bases unmatched. The CDR3 coding sequence is TGTGCCAGCAGCGTAGACGCGGGGGGGGTATTAGATACGCAGTATTTT. It translates to CASSVDAGGVLDTQYF.

This chain joins TRBV6-5 and TRBJ1-2; 9 bases are a match to TRBD1. This CDR3 contains 15 residues. Losses at the gene ends were 2 bases for V and 6 bases for J; bases not matched to a gene: 7. Looked up from germline, CDR1 is MNHEY and CDR2 is SVGAGI. This chain's CDR3 is CASSYTGTGRHGYTF. CDR3 DNA: TGTGCCAGCAGTTACACGGGGACAGGGCGCCATGGCTACACCTTC.

V gene TRBV6-1 combines with J gene TRBJ2-1; 13 nucleotides align to TRBD2. CDR1 and CDR2 (germline): MNHNS, SASEGT. The CDR3 loop spans 15 amino acids. J gave up 13 bases and V 4 bases, and 10 bases lay outside the gene matches. The CDR3 DNA reads TGTGCCAGCAGTGCCAGACTAGCGGGGGGAGCCTTACAGTTCTTC. Its protein is CASSARLAGGALQFF.

This chain connects TRBV2 to TRBJ1-5, with TRBD1 identical over 7 bases. The CDR3 contains 15 residues. Germline trimming cut 5 bases from V and 3 bases from J; bases unmatched to any gene: 7. Germline-derived CDR1 and CDR2 are SNHLY and FYNNEI. CDR3 in amino acids: CASSPTGDTNQPQHF. In nucleotides, the CDR3 is TGTGCCAGCAGTCCTACAGGGGATACCAATCAGCCCCAGCATTTT.

This rearrangement joins TRBV18 to TRBJ2-7, with D perhaps TRBD1 (6 bases). V was cut by 3 bases and J by 2 bases, with 20 bases left in between. CDR1 and CDR2 (germline): KGHSH, LQKENI. CDR3 length: 17 residues. DNA of the CDR3: TGTGCCAGCTCACCGAGCTCCCCCGGGACAAACGCCTACGAGCAGTACTTC. As protein: CASSPSSPGTNAYEQYF.

The gene calls are TRBV19 and TRBJ1-1; weak D call: TRBD1 (6 bases). This CDR3 has 14 residues. V shed 7 bases and J shed 4 bases, with 16 bases lying between them. CDR1 and CDR2 (germline): LNHDA, SQIVND (reference sequence). CDR3 loop: CASISGHYSTEAFF. CDR3 coding DNA: TGTGCCAGTATCTCGGGACATTACAGCACTGAAGCTTTCTTT.

This clone was seen just once. The rearrangement links TRBV4-1 to TRBJ2-6; D not resolved. This CDR3 region has 17 residues. Germline V gene lookup returns CDR1 MGHRA and CDR2 YSYEKL. V lost 5 bases, J lost 0 bases, and 14 bases lay in between. In DNA, the CDR3 is TGCGCCAGCAGCTATGAGACTGCTAGCTCTGGGGCCAACGTCCTGACTTTC. This translates into CASSYETASSGANVLTF.